This entry lists 5 T cell receptor beta chains sequenced from one sample in a study of blood T cell repertoires in COVID-19. Profiling relied on immunoSEQ multiplex PCR, and the TCRdb table lists in-frame clones only, not all of them. Of roughly 200,000 clones listed, approximately 81% are singletons. Material: PBMCs or T cells enriched from blood (not recorded which). Every receptor here comes from a man aged 35-49 years who had recovered from COVID-19.

In the case of this clone: At the DNA level, this CDR3 is encoded by other sequences in the same sample as well. The chain employs TRBV5-1 and TRBJ2-7; D is possibly TRBD2 (6 bases). Germline V gene data show CDR1 as SGHRS and CDR2 as YFSETQ. CDR3 size: 15 residues. The V end was cut by 0 bases, the J end by 0 bases, with 10 bases between. The CDR3 spells CASSLATGGSYEQYF. The CDR3 coding sequence is TGCGCCAGCAGCTTGGCAACCGGGGGCTCCTACGAGCAGTACTTC.

The chain joins TRBV6-5 to TRBJ1-5, with 7 bases lining up with TRBD1. CDR1 is MNHEY, CDR2 SVGAGI, per germline. The CDR3 is 14 amino acids. The V segment lost 7 bases and the J segment 3 bases; nucleotides outside the gene matches: 6. CDR3 bases: TGTGCCAGCATCATGGGACAGCACAATCAGCCCCAGCATTTT. This translates into CASIMGQHNQPQHF.

The gene calls are TRBV9 and TRBJ2-7, with 8 nucleotides matching TRBD2. The CDR3 contains 16 residues. Germline V gene data show CDR1 as SGDLS and CDR2 as YYNGEE. V was clipped by 0 bases and J by 0 bases; unmatched bases: 5. In nucleotides, the CDR3 is TGTGCCAGCAGCGTAGGGGCTAGCGGGTTCTCCTACGAGCAGTACTTC. Amino acid sequence: CASSVGASGFSYEQYF.

The J gene is TRBJ2-1, the V gene TRBV4-3, with TRBD1 matching 10 bases. The CDR3 covers 17 residues. The germline V gene has CDR1 LGHNA and CDR2 YSLEER. After removal of 1 base from V and 1 base from J, the junction contained 4 bases not matched to a gene. CDR3 region: CASSQATGGASYNEQFF. CDR3 in DNA: TGCGCCAGCAGCCAAGCGACAGGGGGCGCGTCCTACAATGAGCAGTTCTTC.

The chain carries TRBV7-6 and TRBJ2-2, with 12 nucleotides matching TRBD1. Germline CDR1 and CDR2: SGHVS and FNYEAQ. The V gene end was trimmed by 5 bases and the J gene end by 1 base; junction bases not matched to a gene: 5. The CDR3 length is 17 residues. CDR3 region: CASSEGTGGGNTGELFF. Here the CDR3 DNA reads TGTGCCAGCAGCGAAGGGACAGGGGGCGGGAACACCGGGGAGCTGTTTTTT.